One sample yielded the 28 T cell receptor beta chains listed below, sequenced in a study of blood T cell repertoires in COVID-19. The repertoire was sequenced with immunoSEQ multiplex PCR; TCRdb's copy has only in-frame clones and lacks some. The sample has hundreds of thousands of clones, about 90% seen once. Sequencing used PBMCs or T cells enriched from blood (not recorded which). These receptors all come from a woman younger than 45 who had recovered from COVID-19.

A single count supports this clone. Within the sample, other DNA sequences also encode this same CDR3. The V call is TRBV4-1, the J call TRBJ1-5; D gene uncertain. The germline gives CDR1 MGHRA, CDR2 YSYEKL. Trimming removed 3 bases at V and 2 bases at J, with 14 bases between. The CDR3 loop spans 16 amino acids. The CDR3 sequence is CASSQDGTGGNQPQHF. DNA of the CDR3: TGCGCCAGCAGCCAGGATGGTACGGGTGGCAATCAGCCCCAGCATTTT.

This chain joins TRBV6-2 or TRBV6-3 and TRBJ2-7, with 9 bases that match TRBD1. Germline trimming cut 5 bases from V and 5 bases from J; bases unmatched to any gene: 4. This CDR3 comprises 13 residues. Germline V lookup: CDR1 MNHEY, CDR2 SVGEGT. CDR3 residues: CASSPGTGNEQYF. The CDR3 DNA follows: TGTGCCAGCAGTCCCGGGACAGGGAACGAGCAGTACTTC.

The J gene is TRBJ2-1, the V gene TRBV6-5; D call uncertain. Trimming removed 0 bases from V and 6 bases from J, with 6 bases in between. CDR1 is MNHEY and CDR2 is SVGAGI in the germline V gene. This CDR3 contains 13 residues. The CDR3 reads CASSYSSGNEQFF. In DNA, the CDR3 is TGTGCCAGCAGTTACTCTTCGGGCAATGAGCAGTTCTTC.

J is TRBJ2-5 and V is TRBV5-1, with 8 nucleotides matching TRBD2. V lost 0 bases, J lost 2 bases, and 6 bases stayed unmatched. CDR1 and CDR2 (germline): SGHRS, YFSETQ. CDR3 length: 16 residues. The CDR3 sequence is CASSLDKAGEQETQYF. Written as DNA, the CDR3 is TGCGCCAGCAGCTTGGACAAAGCGGGGGAACAAGAGACCCAGTACTTC.

This sequence joins TRBV12-3 or TRBV12-4 and TRBJ2-7, with 7 bases identical to TRBD2. CDR3 length: 13 amino acids. Trimming at V came to 6 bases and at J to 5 bases, leaving 7 bases not matched to a gene. CDR3 nucleotides: TGTGCCAGCAGAACAGGCGGGGGTAACGAGCAGTACTTC. Its translation is CASRTGGGNEQYF.

The gene calls are TRBV4-2 and TRBJ1-2, with TRBD1 matching over 9 bases. With V trimmed by 2 bases and J by 5 bases, 9 bases remained unmatched. Looked up from germline, CDR1 is LGHNA and CDR2 is YNFKEQ. The CDR3 consists of 16 residues. This CDR3 is CASSQSGTGSLYGYTF. The DNA of the CDR3 is TGTGCCAGCAGCCAATCCGGGACAGGGTCCCTTTATGGCTACACCTTC.

V gene TRBV4-1 combines with J gene TRBJ1-6; no reliable D call. V was pared by 0 bases and J by 0 bases, with 9 bases between. The CDR3 length is 17 residues. Per the germline V gene, CDR1 is MGHRA and CDR2 is YSYEKL. The DNA for the CDR3 is TGCGCCAGCAGCCAAGACGGCGGGAGCTCCTATAATTCACCCCTCCACTTT. This translates into CASSQDGGSSYNSPLHF.

The genes are TRBV11-2 and TRBJ1-6; TRBD1 aligns across 8 bases. The CDR3 loop spans 14 amino acids. Germline assignment: CDR1 SGHAT and CDR2 FQNNGV. The V gene end was trimmed by 0 bases and the J gene end by 9 bases; junction bases not matched to a gene: 1. CDR3: CASSLEQGGSPLHF. CDR3 bases: TGTGCCAGCAGCTTAGAACAGGGGGGTTCACCCCTCCACTTT.

With respect to this clone: Within the sample, other DNA sequences also encode this same CDR3. This chain joins TRBV5-1 and TRBJ1-1; TRBD1 matches 9 bases. CDR1 is SGHRS and CDR2 is YFSETQ in the germline V gene. The CDR3 sequence is 14 residues long. J gave up 2 bases and V 4 bases, and 3 bases lay outside the gene matches. The CDR3 DNA follows: TGCGCCAGCAGCACGGGACAGGGTAACACTGAAGCTTTCTTT. This codes for CASSTGQGNTEAFF.

The chain recombines TRBV15 with TRBJ1-1; D perhaps matches TRBD1 (5 bases). Trimming removed 0 bases at V and 5 bases at J, with 19 bases between. The CDR3 extends over 17 amino acids. CDR1 and CDR2 from the germline V gene are LNHNV and YYDKDF (reference sequence). The CDR3 reads CATSRDRRVAKGTEAFF. Written as DNA, the CDR3 is TGTGCCACCAGCAGAGATCGAAGGGTTGCTAAGGGGACTGAAGCTTTCTTT. Full variable domain (rest looked up from reference TRBV15 and TRBJ1-1): DAMVIQNPRYQVTQFGKPVTLSCSQTLNHNVMYWYQQKSSQAPKLLFHYYDKDFNNEADTPDNFQSRRPNTSFCFLDIRSPGLGDTAMYLCATSRDRRVAKGTEAFFGQGTRLTVV.

The chain uses TRBV9 and TRBJ2-5, with 10 positions matching TRBD2. V lost 0 bases, J lost 2 bases, and 7 bases stayed unmatched. The CDR3 extends over 17 amino acids. The V gene's germline CDR1 is SGDLS and CDR2 YYNGEE. In nucleotides, the CDR3 is TGTGCCAGCAGCGTAGGCCTAGCGGGGGCGGGACAAGAGACCCAGTACTTC. Its translation: CASSVGLAGAGQETQYF.

This clone has a count of ten or more. This rearrangement joins TRBV2 to TRBJ1-4, with D unclear. Looked up from germline, CDR1 is SNHLY and CDR2 is FYNNEI. The V gene lost 4 bases and the J gene lost 8 bases, with 11 bases spanning the gap. This CDR3 is 13 amino acids long. The CDR3 loop reads CASSAPQREKLFF. CDR3 DNA: TGTGCCAGCAGTGCACCCCAGAGGGAAAAACTGTTTTTT.

There are a few counts of this clone. This rearrangement joins TRBV6-5 to TRBJ2-1; TRBD2 matches 10 bases. The germline V gene encodes CDR1 MNHEY and CDR2 SVGAGI. The length of the CDR3 is 15 residues. J gave up 4 bases and V 7 bases, and 7 bases lay outside the gene matches. The CDR3 sequence is CASTQRGGYYNEQFF. The CDR3 coding sequence is TGTGCCAGCACCCAGCGGGGGGGATATTACAATGAGCAGTTCTTC.

This chain uses TRBV5-1 with TRBJ1-4, with TRBD1 as a possible D gene (6 bases). CDR1 and CDR2 from the germline V gene are SGHRS and YFSETQ. This CDR3 spans 16 amino acids. Trimming cost V 1 base and J 5 bases, with 15 bases left between them. CDR3 DNA: TGCGCCAGCAGCTTGCACCCCAGGGGAGAAAATGAAAAACTGTTTTTT. Translated, it gives CASSLHPRGENEKLFF.

This chain links TRBV5-1 with TRBJ2-3; tentatively, D is TRBD1 (6 bases). Trimming removed 5 bases at V and 5 bases at J, with 15 bases between. Germline CDR1 reads SGHRS; CDR2 reads YFSETQ. There are 14 residues in the CDR3. The DNA of the CDR3 is TGCGCCAGCAGGGGACACGGCGGTGGAGATACGCAGTATTTT. Translating gives CASRGHGGGDTQYF. Filled out from reference TRBV5-1 and TRBJ2-3, the complete variable domain reads KAGVTQTPRYLIKTRGQQVTLSCSPISGHRSVSWYQQTPGQGLQFLFEYFSETQRNKGNFPGRFSGRQFSNSRSEMNVSTLELGDSALYLCASRGHGGGDTQYFGPGTRLTVL.

In its sample, this clone was seen a few times. This chain links TRBV9 with TRBJ2-3, with 11 bases aligning to TRBD2. J was trimmed by 7 bases and V by 0 bases; bases with no gene match: 10. Germline V lookup: CDR1 SGDLS, CDR2 YYNGEE. This CDR3 region has 17 residues. The chain's CDR3 is CASSVGLAGGPGHTQYF. CDR3 coding DNA: TGTGCCAGCAGCGTAGGGCTAGCGGGGGGCCCGGGTCATACGCAGTATTTT.

The V gene is TRBV24-1, the J gene TRBJ2-2; TRBD1 might be the D (5 bases). Trimming left V 3 bases short and J 0 bases short, with 7 bases between. The CDR3 loop spans 15 amino acids. Germline lookup yields CDR1 KGHDR and CDR2 SFDVKD. The CDR3 region has the DNA TGTGCCACCAGTGATACAGGAACGAACACCGGGGAGCTGTTTTTT. Amino acids: CATSDTGTNTGELFF.

This chain links TRBV28 with TRBJ1-2, with 9 positions matching TRBD1. The trim removed 6 bases at V and 11 bases at J, leaving 7 bases unmatched. Germline V gene data show CDR1 as MDHEN and CDR2 as SYDVKM. The CDR3 sequence is 12 residues long. Here the CDR3 reads CASSPGQGRYTF. The CDR3 DNA reads as TGTGCCAGCAGCCCAGGACAGGGGAGGTACACCTTC.

This clone was counted only a few times. Other DNA variants within this sample encode the same CDR3. The chain recombines TRBV18 with TRBJ1-1; 7 bases are a match to TRBD1. The CDR3 is 14 residues long. CDR1 is KGHSH and CDR2 is LQKENI in the germline V gene. J lost 1 base, V lost 6 bases, and 5 bases had no gene match. The CDR3 DNA is TGTGCCAGCTCCCAGGGACAGAGGAACACTGAAGCTTTCTTT. Translating gives CASSQGQRNTEAFF.

V is TRBV2 and J is TRBJ1-2, with D uncertain. The germline gives CDR1 SNHLY, CDR2 FYNNEI. The CDR3 totals 11 residues. V was trimmed by 7 bases and J by 1 base, leaving 4 bases between them. CDR3 amino acids: CASMSNYGYTF. The DNA of the CDR3 is TGTGCCAGCATGAGTAACTATGGCTACACCTTC.

The chain carries TRBV30 and TRBJ1-5; weak D call: TRBD1 (6 bases). Looked up from germline, CDR1 is GTSNPN and CDR2 is SVGIG (reference sequence). V lost 0 bases and J lost 1, with 10 bases in between. This CDR3 contains 15 residues. CDR3 sequence: CAWSVGAGSNQPQHF. As DNA, the CDR3 is TGTGCCTGGAGTGTGGGGGCCGGGAGCAATCAGCCCCAGCATTTT.

This clone was seen just once. The chain couples TRBV3-1 (or the pseudogene TRBV3-2) to TRBJ2-7, with TRBD1 identical over 10 bases. Unmatched junction bases numbered 7, after V lost 0 bases and J lost 5 bases. The CDR3 totals 16 residues. From germline, CDR1 is LGHDT and CDR2 YNNKEL (reference sequence). The DNA for the CDR3 is TGTGCCAGCAGCCAAGATCGGGACAGGGGCAGGAACGAGCAGTACTTC. It specifies CASSQDRDRGRNEQYF.

In this sample, this clone turned up once. This rearrangement joins TRBV6-5 to TRBJ1-2; TRBD1 agrees at 8 bases. After removal of 6 bases from V and 6 bases from J, the junction contained 3 bases not matched to a gene. The CDR3 runs 12 residues. Germline values: CDR1 MNHEY, CDR2 SVGAGI. DNA of the CDR3: TGTGCCAGCAGCCACAGGGGGGATGGCTACACCTTC. Translating gives CASSHRGDGYTF.

The CDR3 DNA sequence: TGTGCCAGCAGTTTAGGAGGGGGCAACAATCAGCCCCAGCATTTT. Translation: CASSLGGGNNQPQHF. This rearrangement joins TRBV28 to TRBJ1-5; 7 bases are a match to TRBD1. The CDR3 is made up of 15 amino acids. Trimming removed 2 bases from V and 3 bases from J; junction bases left unmatched: 4. Per the germline V gene, CDR1 is MDHEN and CDR2 is SYDVKM.

This clone was recorded only once. V usage is TRBV5-5 and J usage is TRBJ1-1; 12 bases fit TRBD1. CDR3 length: 16 amino acids. CDR1 is SGHKS and CDR2 is YYEKEE in the germline V gene (reference sequence). Unmatched junction bases numbered 5, after V lost 4 bases and J lost 1 base. CDR3 sequence (DNA): TGTGCCAGCAGCCTGGGACAGGGGGCGACGAACACTGAAGCTTTCTTT. Protein: CASSLGQGATNTEAFF.

The chain employs TRBV19 and TRBJ1-5; tentative D call: TRBD1 (5 bases). V was shortened by 3 bases and J by 0 bases, with 9 bases between the two germline ends. The germline gives CDR1 LNHDA, CDR2 SQIVND (reference sequence). The CDR3 has 15 amino acids. CDR3 sequence: CASSIKTDSNQPQHF. In DNA, the CDR3 is TGTGCCAGTAGTATCAAGACAGATAGCAATCAGCCCCAGCATTTT.

CDR3: CASARRDSRSPLHF. The CDR3 region has the DNA TGTGCCAGCGCCCGGCGAGACAGTCGGTCACCCCTCCACTTT. V is TRBV2 and J is TRBJ1-6; tentatively, D is TRBD1 (5 bases). CDR1 is SNHLY, CDR2 FYNNEI, per germline. CDR3 length equals 14 residues. V dropped 8 bases and J dropped 10 bases, with 18 bases sitting between them. Filled out from reference TRBV2 and TRBJ1-6, the complete variable domain reads EPEVTQTPSHQVTQMGQEVILRCVPISNHLYFYWYRQILGQKVEFLVSFYNNEISEKSEIFDDQFSVERPDGSNFTLKIRSTKLEDSAMYFCASARRDSRSPLHFGNGTRLTVT.

The chain is built from TRBV2 and TRBJ2-1; the match to TRBD2 covers 9 bases. The V gene's germline CDR1 is SNHLY and CDR2 FYNNEI. This CDR3 is built from 15 residues. V gave up 4 bases and J gave up 5 bases; unmatched junction bases: 6. The CDR3 is CASSGTSAADNEQFF. The CDR3 DNA sequence: TGTGCCAGCAGTGGGACTAGCGCAGCGGACAATGAGCAGTTCTTC.